This T cell receptor (beta chain) was recorded in a study of blood T cell repertoires in COVID-19. Original processing notes: Nucleated cell counts were estimated from reference gene primer amplification. Profiling relied on immunoSEQ multiplex PCR, and the TCRdb table lists in-frame clones only, not all of them. That table supplies the V and J calls and clone size; D and trimming were determined from the DNA. Of roughly 200,000 clones listed, approximately 88% are singletons. The CDR3 is made up of 16 amino acids. V lost 2 bases, J lost 0 bases, and 2 bases stayed unmatched. Looked up from germline, CDR1 is SGDLS and CDR2 is YYNGEE.

J is TRBJ1-6 and V is TRBV9; TRBD1 aligns across 7 bases. This receptor was taken from a woman in her thirties with acute or convalescent COVID-19. Source material: peripheral blood. CDR3 DNA: TGTGCCAGCAGCGTGACAGGGAGCTCCTATAATTCACCCCTCCACTTT. It codes for CASSVTGSSYNSPLHF.